This T cell receptor (beta chain) was obtained from a study of early T cells in non-severe SARS-CoV-2 infection. Study background: Sequencing input comprised bulk RNA from unsorted whole blood; chain pairing was not available. Findings and caveats of the study: The study's VDJdb matching favored anti-spike CD8 responses and missed private and CD4 specificities.

The library protocol tagged individual cDNA molecules with unique molecular identifiers. TCRdb reprocessed the 5' RACE reads via MiXCR and lists one record per CDR3 protein. Seen here are some 77,000 distinct CDR3 sequences, approximately 9.1% observed once, and the top ten hold nearly 5%. This clonotype was detected ten times or more. Its target is unknown. The source material was whole blood. This receptor was identified in an adult who was a healthcare worker with PCR-confirmed SARS-CoV-2 infection or an uninfected control (not recorded which).

For the CDR3, the DNA is TGTGCCAGCAGTCCGGACGGTCTAAGGGTCTCCGGGGAGCTGTTTTTT. Translated, it gives CASSPDGLRVSGELFF. This chain joins TRBV12-3 or TRBV12-4 and TRBJ2-2; D not certain. The CDR3 totals 16 residues. V was clipped by 5 bases and J by 6 bases, with 19 bases between them.